This T cell receptor (beta chain) was observed in a study of blood T cell repertoires in COVID-19. Study information: Samples of COVID-19 (acute and convalescent) were obtained from the United States, Italy and Spain. T cells, B-cell-depleted T cells, or PBMCs provided the cDNA or gDNA that served as material.

The CDR3 loop spans 16 amino acids. CDR1 and CDR2 from the germline V gene are ENHRY and SYGVKD. V shed 2 bases and J shed 1 base, with 14 bases lying between them. In the authors' workflow: The assay estimated nucleated cells by amplifying reference gene primers. Clones were sequenced by immunoSEQ multiplex PCR, and TCRdb holds only the in-frame ones, with some missing. V and J calls and clone size are those listed in that table; D and trimming were worked out from the DNA. This sample yields tens of thousands of clones, of which 84% are seen a single time; about 35% belongs to the top ten. V gene TRBV10-3 combines with J gene TRBJ1-1, with a possible D match to TRBD1 (6 bases). Source material: peripheral blood. The receptor was isolated from a man between 65 and 80 years old with acute or convalescent COVID-19. CDR3 loop: CAISEPFPGQNTEAFF. In DNA, the CDR3 is TGTGCCATCAGTGAGCCATTCCCGGGACAGAACACTGAAGCTTTCTTT.